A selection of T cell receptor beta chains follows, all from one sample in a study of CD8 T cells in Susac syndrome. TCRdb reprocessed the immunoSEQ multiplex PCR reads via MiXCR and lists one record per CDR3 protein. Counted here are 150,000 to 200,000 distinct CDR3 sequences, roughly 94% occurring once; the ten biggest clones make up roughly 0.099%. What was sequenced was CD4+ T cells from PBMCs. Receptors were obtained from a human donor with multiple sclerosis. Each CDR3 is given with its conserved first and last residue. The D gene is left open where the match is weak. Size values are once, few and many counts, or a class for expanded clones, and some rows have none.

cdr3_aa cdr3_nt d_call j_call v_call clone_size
CATSDSGTTRDTQYF TGTGCCACCAGTGACTCCGGGACAACGAGAGATACGCAGTATTTT NA TRBJ2-3 TRBV24-1 NA
CSVGQGADQPQHF TGCAGCGTTGGACAGGGGGCTGATCAGCCCCAGCATTTT TRBD1 TRBJ1-5 TRBV29-1 once
CASSVDREAGELFF TGCGCCAGCAGCGTGGACAGGGAGGCCGGGGAGCTGTTTTTT TRBD1 TRBJ2-2 TRBV5-1 NA
CASSLGGDEQYF TGTGCCAGCAGCTTAGGTGGGGACGAGCAGTACTTC NA TRBJ2-7 TRBV7-2 NA
CASKTSGSYEQYF TGTGCCAGCAAGACTAGCGGATCCTACGAGCAGTACTTC TRBD2 TRBJ2-7 TRBV12-3/TRBV12-4 NA
CASGELDTQYF TGTGCCAGCGGAGAGCTAGATACGCAGTATTTT NA TRBJ2-3 TRBV2 NA
CASSRERRRQGLNYGYTF TGTGCCAGCAGCCGAGAAAGGAGACGACAGGGTTTGAACTATGGCTACACCTTC TRBD1 TRBJ1-2 TRBV4-2 NA
CASSWRFQGNEQFF TGTGCCAGCAGCTGGCGGTTTCAGGGCAATGAGCAGTTCTTC NA TRBJ2-1 TRBV5-6 NA
CASSQDLRGRAFF TGTGCCAGCAGCCAAGATTTGAGGGGGCGAGCTTTCTTT TRBD1 TRBJ1-1 TRBV4-2 NA
CAWSLPGQPQHF TGTGCCTGGAGTTTGCCGGGTCAGCCCCAGCATTTT NA TRBJ1-5 TRBV30 once
CASSYEGELFF TGTGCCAGCAGTTACGAAGGGGAGCTGTTTTTT NA TRBJ2-2 TRBV6-5 NA
CSVSGLAGGDEQFF TGCAGCGTCTCAGGACTAGCGGGAGGGGATGAGCAGTTCTTC TRBD2 TRBJ2-1 TRBV29-1 NA
CASSRGQGPMNTEAFF TGCGCCAGCAGCCGCGGACAGGGGCCAATGAACACTGAAGCTTTCTTT TRBD1 TRBJ1-1 TRBV4-1 NA
CSAADWSSTDTQYF TGCAGTGCCGCTGACTGGTCTAGCACAGATACGCAGTATTTT NA TRBJ2-3 TRBV20-1 NA
CASSRQGSGYTF TGTGCCAGCAGTCGACAGGGAAGTGGCTACACCTTC TRBD1 TRBJ1-2 TRBV6-5 few
CASTSGQGMDTEAFF TGTGCCAGCACATCAGGACAGGGGATGGACACTGAAGCTTTCTTT TRBD1 TRBJ1-1 TRBV7-8 NA
CASSQGAVNVLTF TGTGCCAGCTCACAGGGGGCAGTCAACGTCCTGACTTTC TRBD1 TRBJ2-6 TRBV19 NA
CASRYSGYGYTF TGTGCCAGCAGGTACAGTGGCTATGGCTACACCTTC NA TRBJ1-2 TRBV28 once
CASSLGETGDYGYTF TGTGCCAGCAGCTTAGGCGAGACAGGGGACTATGGCTACACCTTC TRBD1 TRBJ1-2 TRBV7-9 NA
CASSLRGSAKGEQFF TGTGCCAGCAGTTTACGGGGCTCTGCCAAAGGTGAGCAGTTCTTC NA TRBJ2-1 TRBV12-3/TRBV12-4 NA
CASSPQGYTEAFF TGTGCCAGCAGTCCTCAGGGGTACACTGAAGCTTTCTTT NA TRBJ1-1 TRBV2 NA
CASSYSPGEQYF TGTGCCAGCAGTTACTCCCCGGGCGAGCAGTACTTC NA TRBJ2-7 TRBV6-2/TRBV6-3 NA
CAWTGGGEQYF TGTGCCTGGACCGGTGGGGGCGAGCAGTACTTC NA TRBJ2-7 TRBV30 NA
CAWSDQGLSGSFF TGTGCCTGGAGTGATCAGGGGTTGAGCGGGTCTTTCTTT NA TRBJ1-1 TRBV30 NA
CASSFTGDGELFF TGTGCCAGCAGCTTTACAGGGGACGGGGAGCTGTTTTTT TRBD1 TRBJ2-2 TRBV7-9 NA
CASSLGQGAESAFF TGTGCCAGCTCACTAGGACAGGGGGCAGAGTCGGCTTTCTTT TRBD1 TRBJ1-1 TRBV18 NA
CASSVVVPF TGTGCCAGCAGCGTAGTCGTCCCTTTT NA TRBJ1-4 TRBV9 NA
CASSQDHSGDTQYF TGCGCCAGCAGCCAAGATCATTCGGGAGATACGCAGTATTTT NA TRBJ2-3 TRBV4-3 few
CASSRTPDRDHEQYF TGTGCCAGCAGCCGCACACCCGACAGGGACCACGAGCAGTACTTC TRBD1 TRBJ2-7 TRBV7-6 NA
CASSLSPAYNEQFF TGCGCCAGCAGCTTAAGCCCAGCCTACAATGAGCAGTTCTTC NA TRBJ2-1 TRBV5-1 NA
CASSRVLGIQGEAFF TGTGCCAGCTCACGAGTCCTCGGGATTCAGGGGGAAGCTTTCTTT NA TRBJ1-1 TRBV18 NA
CSARSRRGADTQYF TGCAGTGCTAGGTCGCGGCGGGGAGCAGATACGCAGTATTTT NA TRBJ2-3 TRBV20-1 NA
CASDRGLTEAFF TGTGCCAGCGACAGGGGGCTGACTGAAGCTTTCTTT TRBD1 TRBJ1-1 TRBV19 NA
CASSPSGKREDYGYTF TGTGCCAGCTCACCTAGTGGAAAAAGAGAGGACTATGGCTACACCTTC NA TRBJ1-2 TRBV18 NA
CASSSVGVLYEQYF TGTGCCAGCAGTTCGGTAGGGGTCCTCTACGAGCAGTACTTC NA TRBJ2-7 TRBV12-3/TRBV12-4 NA
CASRKGAIQYF TGTGCCAGCAGAAAGGGGGCCATTCAGTACTTC TRBD1 TRBJ2-4 TRBV4-2 once
CASSQGVGEGSSRKLFF TGTGCCAGCAGCCAAGGAGTTGGAGAAGGAAGCTCTCGGAAACTGTTTTTT NA TRBJ1-4 TRBV9 NA
CATSFELNTEAFF TGCGCCACCTCATTTGAGCTGAACACTGAAGCTTTCTTT NA TRBJ1-1 TRBV5-1 NA
CASSPGQGNYEQYF TGTGCCAGCAGTCCGGGACAGGGTAACTACGAGCAGTACTTC TRBD1 TRBJ2-7 TRBV12-3/TRBV12-4 few
CAWTLDYGHEQYF TGTGCCTGGACCCTAGACTACGGGCACGAGCAGTACTTC NA TRBJ2-7 TRBV30 NA
CASSLSAGFYEQYF TGCGCCAGCAGCTTGAGCGCGGGATTCTACGAGCAGTACTTC NA TRBJ2-7 TRBV5-1 once
CASSLPDRRSEAFF TGCGCCAGCAGCTTGCCCGACAGGCGGTCTGAAGCTTTCTTT NA TRBJ1-1 TRBV5-1 NA
CASSHAAYRGSTYEQYF TGTGCCAGCAGCCACGCCGCGTATAGGGGAAGCACCTACGAGCAGTACTTC NA TRBJ2-7 TRBV3-1 NA
CASSPQTATNEKLFF TGTGCCAGCAGTCCGCAGACCGCGACTAATGAAAAACTGTTTTTT NA TRBJ1-4 TRBV27 once
CASSLRGSEQYF TGTGCCAGCAGCTTGAGGGGAAGTGAGCAGTACTTC NA TRBJ2-7 TRBV13 NA
CASGGTSGSWETQYF TGTGCCAGCGGAGGGACTAGCGGGAGTTGGGAGACCCAGTACTTC TRBD2 TRBJ2-5 TRBV6-5 NA
CSARDVGSRGQGGYGYTF TGCAGTGCTAGAGATGTAGGGAGTCGGGGCCAGGGAGGCTATGGCTACACCTTC NA TRBJ1-2 TRBV20-1 NA
CASSRPSYAGDEQYF TGTGCCAGCAGCCGGCCTTCGTACGCAGGGGACGAGCAGTACTTC NA TRBJ2-7 TRBV3-1 NA
CASSPGGQGTYGYTF TGTGCCAGCAGCCCCGGAGGACAGGGCACCTATGGCTACACCTTC TRBD1 TRBJ1-2 TRBV7-3 NA
CASRQGGGQPQHF TGTGCCAGCAGGCAAGGAGGGGGGCAGCCCCAGCATTTT NA TRBJ1-5 TRBV2 NA
CASSIQGARNIQYF TGTGCCAGCTCGATACAGGGGGCGCGGAACATTCAGTACTTC TRBD1 TRBJ2-4 TRBV28 once
CASSLGLAGNEQFF TGCGCCAGCAGCTTAGGGCTAGCGGGAAATGAGCAGTTCTTC TRBD2 TRBJ2-1 TRBV5-1 NA
CASSRQLAGLQETQYF TGTGCCAGCAGCCGTCAACTAGCGGGCCTTCAAGAGACCCAGTACTTC TRBD2 TRBJ2-5 TRBV7-9 NA
CASSYGQLSREKLFF TGTGCCAGCAGCTACGGACAGCTCTCCCGGGAAAAACTGTTTTTT NA TRBJ1-4 TRBV5-6 NA
CASSLYTLTKDGYTF TGTGCCAGCAGTTTATATACCTTGACTAAAGATGGCTACACCTTC NA TRBJ1-2 TRBV28 NA
CASGEKETQYF TGCGCCAGCGGAGAAAAAGAGACCCAGTACTTC NA TRBJ2-5 TRBV5-1 NA
CASSPWTDYGYTF TGTGCCAGCAGCCCATGGACGGACTATGGCTACACCTTC NA TRBJ1-2 TRBV3-1 NA
CASSQWGQRYGYTF TGTGCCAGCAGCCAATGGGGACAGCGGTATGGCTACACCTTC TRBD1 TRBJ1-2 TRBV7-9 NA
CASEGQGVEKLFF TGTGCCAGTGAGGGACAGGGGGTTGAAAAACTGTTTTTT TRBD1 TRBJ1-4 TRBV2 NA